The 10 T cell receptor beta chains given below trace back to one sample, sequenced in a study of T cells in Graves' hyperthyroidism and ophthalmopathy (dated 2019 in TCRdb). Library preparation used multiplex PCR. Sequenced on an Illumina HiSeq 2000. Amplification of TCR beta CDR3 regions was carried out from RNA transcripts. For the first round of RT-PCR on the TCR CDR3, the HTBI primer set was used together with the Qiagen OneStep RT-PCR kit. In TCRdb, the public reads were trimmed at Q25 with fastp and aligned with MiXCR, with productive beta chains retained. Each record represents a unique CDR3 protein, reported with the most common genes and DNA among its rows. The sample data list some 400,000 distinct CDR3 sequences, and approximately 15% of these were observed just once. 20% of the sample goes to the ten largest clones. Sequencing input: blood. These receptors came from a man aged 25 to 45 with Graves' hyperthyroidism that later progressed to Graves' ophthalmopathy.

The gene calls are TRBV7-7 and TRBJ2-3, with D possibly being TRBD2 (6 bases). V was trimmed by 5 bases and J by 2 bases, leaving 17 bases between them. The germline V gene encodes CDR1 SSHAT and CDR2 FNYEAQ (reference sequence). This CDR3 has 16 amino acids. This chain's CDR3 is CASSPLLGGNTDTQYF. The CDR3 DNA is TGTGCCAGCAGCCCTCTGCTTGGAGGGAACACAGATACGCAGTATTTT.

There are many counts of this clonotype. The rearrangement uses TRBV11-2 and TRBJ2-7, with 10 nucleotides matching TRBD1. Germline CDR1 SGHAT, CDR2 FQNNGV. With V trimmed by 5 bases and J by 3 bases, 7 bases remained unmatched. The CDR3 covers 15 residues. The CDR3 DNA follows: TGTGCCAGCAGCCCTACTGGGACAGGGGACTACGAGCAGTACTTC. Translated: CASSPTGTGDYEQYF.

This clonotype was recorded at least ten times. This chain joins TRBV6-1 and TRBJ1-6; no firm D call. Trimming cost V 1 base and J 8 bases, with 18 bases left between them. Germline CDR1 and CDR2: MNHNS and SASEGT. The CDR3 is made up of 17 amino acids. The CDR3 spells CASSEGMWERADSPLHF. The CDR3 DNA follows: TGTGCCAGCAGTGAAGGAATGTGGGAAAGAGCAGATTCACCCCTCCACTTT.

This clonotype has only a few counts. The J gene is TRBJ1-5, the V gene TRBV12-3 or TRBV12-4; TRBD1 might be the D (6 bases). The CDR3 loop spans 14 amino acids. V was trimmed by 4 bases and J by 4 bases, leaving 11 bases between them. The CDR3 DNA sequence: TGTGCCAGCAGTTGGGGGGACACAAATCAGCCCCAGCATTTT. Its translation is CASSWGDTNQPQHF.

This clonotype has a handful of counts. The chain has TRBV6-4 and TRBJ1-6; D perhaps matches TRBD1 (5 bases). From germline, CDR1 is MRHNA and CDR2 SNTAGT. V was pared by 4 bases and J by 6 bases, with 10 bases between. The CDR3 totals 14 residues. DNA for the CDR3: TGTGCCAGCAGTGTCGACAGACGTAATTCACCCCTCCACTTT. This gives the protein CASSVDRRNSPLHF.

This clonotype was counted a few times. J is TRBJ1-6 and V is TRBV5-5; perhaps TRBD1 as D (5 bases). CDR1 is SGHKS, CDR2 YYEKEE, per germline (reference sequence). V gave up 3 bases and J gave up 9 bases, with 16 bases separating them. The CDR3 length is 15 residues. The CDR3 here is CASSSPGPGGSPLHF. The DNA of the CDR3 is TGTGCCAGCAGCTCCCCGGGACCTGGCGGTTCACCCCTCCACTTT.

This clonotype showed up just a few times. The rearrangement joins TRBV5-6 to TRBJ2-7, with 12 bases identical to TRBD2. The V segment lost 4 bases and the J segment 0 bases; nucleotides outside the gene matches: 5. Germline V gene sequence: CDR1 SGHDT, CDR2 YYEEEE. CDR3 length: 16 amino acids. CDR3 in amino acids: CASSGTSGGLSYEQYF. Here the CDR3 DNA reads TGTGCCAGCAGCGGAACTAGCGGGGGGCTCTCCTACGAGCAGTACTTC.

This clonotype has a count of ten or more. V usage is TRBV27 and J usage is TRBJ2-7; no clear D. The length of the CDR3 is 14 residues. CDR1 and CDR2 from the germline V gene are MNHEY and SMNVEV (reference sequence). Trimming took off 2 bases at V and 2 bases at J, with 10 bases between the two ends. The CDR3 sequence: CASSLRQTTYEQYF. Here the CDR3 DNA reads TGTGCCAGCAGTTTAAGGCAGACGACCTACGAGCAGTACTTC.

About this clonotype: Because it lacks the conserved phenylalanine or tryptophan at the end, this CDR3 is likely a read error. The chain carries TRBV6-1 and TRBJ2-3; 7 nucleotides match TRBD1. CDR1 is MNHNS and CDR2 is SASEGT in the germline V gene. This CDR3 spans 14 amino acids. Trimming took 8 bases from V and 2 from J; bases not matched to a gene: 7. CDR3 DNA sequence: TGTGCCAGCCACCTGGGACAGCTCACAGATACGCAGTATCTT. It translates to CASHLGQLTDTQYL.

This clonotype was counted ten times or more. The chain recombines TRBV29-1 with TRBJ2-5, with D perhaps matching TRBD1 (5 bases). Germline lookup yields CDR1 SQVTM and CDR2 ANQGSEA. V was clipped by 8 bases and J by 4 bases, with 17 bases between them. The CDR3 has 13 amino acids. CDR3 in amino acids: CSLSMWGGETQYF. CDR3 coding DNA: TGCAGCCTTAGCATGTGGGGCGGAGAGACCCAGTACTTC.